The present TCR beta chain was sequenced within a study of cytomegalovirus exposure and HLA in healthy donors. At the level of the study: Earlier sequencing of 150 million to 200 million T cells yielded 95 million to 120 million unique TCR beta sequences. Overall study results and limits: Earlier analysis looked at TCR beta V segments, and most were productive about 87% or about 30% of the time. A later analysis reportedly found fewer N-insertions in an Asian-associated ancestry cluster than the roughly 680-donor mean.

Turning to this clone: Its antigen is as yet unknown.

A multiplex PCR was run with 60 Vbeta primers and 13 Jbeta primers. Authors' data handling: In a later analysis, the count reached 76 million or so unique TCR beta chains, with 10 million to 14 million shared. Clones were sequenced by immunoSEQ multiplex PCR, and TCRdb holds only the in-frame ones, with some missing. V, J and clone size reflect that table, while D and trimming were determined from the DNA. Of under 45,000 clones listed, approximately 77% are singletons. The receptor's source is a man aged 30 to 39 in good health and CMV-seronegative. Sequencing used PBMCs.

The CDR3 coding sequence is TGCGCCAGCAGCCAAGATGTGGGGCGAGCAGGGAGGGCCTTAACAGGGGAGCTGTTTTTT. Amino acids: CASSQDVGRAGRALTGELFF. This chain links TRBV4-3 with TRBJ2-2, with TRBD2 matching over 7 bases. V shed 0 bases, J shed 8 bases, and the junction held 21 bases outside the gene matches. Looked up from germline, CDR1 is LGHNA and CDR2 is YSLEER. The CDR3 length is 20 residues.